What follows are 29 T cell receptor beta chains derived from one specimen sequenced in a study of T cells after yellow fever vaccination. TCRdb redid the calling of the 5' RACE reads with MiXCR, one entry per CDR3 protein. The table has under 550,000 distinct CDR3 sequences, just over 20% seen once. The sample in question was PBMCs, obtained more than 20 days after the first yellow fever vaccination. The origin of the receptors is a man aged 18 to 35 who received the YFV17D yellow fever vaccine.

The chain employs TRBV6-1 and TRBJ2-2, with D perhaps being TRBD1 or TRBD2 (6 bases each). Trimming removed 11 bases from V and 3 bases from J, with 16 bases in between. CDR1 and CDR2 from the germline V gene are MNHNS and SASEGT. The CDR3 sequence is 14 residues long. The CDR3 DNA reads as TGTGCCTCCAGGAGGGGGGCGTACACCGGGGAGCTGTTTTTT. Residues: CASRRGAYTGELFF.

V usage is TRBV4-1 and J usage is TRBJ2-2; the D gene could be TRBD1 or TRBD2 (5 bases each). The V gene's germline CDR1 is MGHRA and CDR2 YSYEKL. V lost 0 bases to trimming and J lost 6 bases, with 8 bases between them. CDR3 length: 14 residues. Here the CDR3 reads CASSQDRDAGELFF. The CDR3 bases are TGCGCCAGCAGCCAAGACAGGGACGCCGGGGAGCTGTTTTTT.

The CDR3 region has the DNA TGTGCCAGTACCGCGGGGACAGGCCCGTCCTACGAGCAGTACTTC. This codes for CASTAGTGPSYEQYF. V gene TRBV19 combines with J gene TRBJ2-7; 8 positions match TRBD1. CDR1 LNHDA and CDR2 SQIVND come from the germline V gene (reference sequence). V trimming: 7 bases; J trimming: 1 base; junction bases outside the gene matches: 9. This CDR3 has 15 residues.

This clonotype was seen a handful of times. J is TRBJ2-7 and V is TRBV7-7, with D tentatively TRBD2 (5 bases). Germline CDR1 reads SSHAT; CDR2 reads FNYEAQ (reference sequence). With 0 bases removed from V and 0 bases from J, the gap between germline ends came to 9 bases. The CDR3 contains 15 residues. The CDR3 sequence is CASSLAKGSSYEQYF. For the CDR3, the DNA is TGTGCCAGCAGCTTAGCCAAAGGGAGCTCCTACGAGCAGTACTTC.

The chain links TRBV25-1 to TRBJ2-2, with 9 bases aligning to TRBD2. J was trimmed by 6 bases and V by 2 bases; bases with no gene match: 7. The CDR3 is made up of 16 amino acids. CDR1 and CDR2 from the germline V gene are MGHDK and SYGVNS. CDR3 in amino acids: CASSETSGGFAGELFF. The CDR3 DNA follows: TGTGCCAGCAGTGAAACCAGCGGGGGGTTCGCCGGGGAGCTGTTTTTT.

This clonotype has just a few counts. The chain couples TRBV4-3 to TRBJ2-4; possibly TRBD2 for D (6 bases). The germline CDR1 and CDR2 sequences are LGHNA and YSLEER. This CDR3 spans 19 amino acids. Trimming removed 0 bases from V and 0 bases from J, with 18 bases in between. CDR3 region: CASSQERLAPTGAKNIQYF. The CDR3 DNA reads TGCGCCAGCAGCCAAGAAAGGCTAGCGCCGACCGGAGCCAAAAACATTCAGTACTTC.

The V call is TRBV4-3, the J call TRBJ2-3; 8 bases are a match to TRBD1. Germline V CDR1 and CDR2: LGHNA, YSLEER. V gave up 0 bases and J gave up 3 bases; unmatched junction bases: 5. CDR3 length: 16 amino acids. The CDR3 nucleotides read TGCGCCAGCAGCCAAGATACGGGACAGGTAACAGATACGCAGTATTTT. It specifies CASSQDTGQVTDTQYF.

A few counts support this clonotype. The chain employs TRBV5-6 and TRBJ1-2, with D perhaps TRBD1 (5 bases). V was pared by 5 bases and J by 10 bases, with 15 bases between. Germline V gene sequence: CDR1 SGHDT, CDR2 YYEEEE. CDR3 length: 12 amino acids. CDR3 loop: CASRSGGGDYTF. The CDR3 nucleotides read TGTGCCAGCAGGTCGGGAGGAGGGGACTACACCTTC.

This chain joins TRBV7-9 and TRBJ2-3, with 11 bases identical to TRBD2. Germline CDR1 reads SEHNR; CDR2 reads FQNEAQ (reference sequence). The length of the CDR3 is 16 residues. J gave up 5 bases and V 4 bases, and 8 bases lay outside the gene matches. This chain's CDR3 is CASSSRLAGLRDTQYF. The DNA of the CDR3 is TGTGCCAGCAGCTCCCGACTAGCGGGGTTGAGAGATACGCAGTATTTT.

The chain combines TRBV28 with TRBJ2-1; 12 positions agree with TRBD2. V lost 2 bases and J lost 16; bases outside the gene matches: 6. CDR1 MDHEN and CDR2 SYDVKM come from the germline V gene. The CDR3 sequence is 13 residues long. CDR3 region: CASSLNLAGGPFF. CDR3 coding DNA: TGTGCCAGCAGTTTAAATCTAGCGGGGGGGCCTTTCTTC.

This clonotype was picked up a small number of times. The chain is built from TRBV12-3 or TRBV12-4 and TRBJ2-5; TRBD2 aligns across 13 bases. The ends lost 7 bases at V and 2 bases at J; junction bases unmatched: 7. This CDR3 spans 16 amino acids. The CDR3 DNA reads as TGTGCCAGCAAGACCGGGACTAGCGGGGCTCAAGAGACCCAGTACTTC. Its translation: CASKTGTSGAQETQYF.

V usage is TRBV5-6 and J usage is TRBJ2-7; 9 bases agree with TRBD1. The CDR3 sequence is 14 residues long. The trim removed 2 bases at V and 6 bases at J, leaving 6 bases unmatched. Germline V gene data show CDR1 as SGHDT and CDR2 as YYEEEE. The CDR3 spells CASSLWDRVREQYF. CDR3 DNA sequence: TGTGCCAGCAGCTTATGGGACAGGGTTCGCGAGCAGTACTTC.

This clonotype was detected many times. This sequence joins TRBV24-1 and TRBJ1-1, with D tentatively TRBD1 (5 bases). V lost 5 bases to trimming and J lost 3 bases, with 9 bases between them. CDR1 and CDR2 (germline): KGHDR, SFDVKD. CDR3 length: 13 residues. This chain's CDR3 is CATSGGRDTEAFF. CDR3 DNA sequence: TGTGCCACCAGTGGTGGCAGGGACACTGAAGCTTTCTTT.

This clonotype was seen a handful of times. The V gene is TRBV4-3, the J gene TRBJ1-2; no clear D gene. V was pared by 0 bases and J by 4 bases, with 9 bases between. This CDR3 has 14 amino acids. Per the germline V gene, CDR1 is LGHNA and CDR2 is YSLEER. In DNA form, the CDR3 reads TGCGCCAGCAGCCAAGATAGGCGGATCTATGGCTACACCTTC. This translates into CASSQDRRIYGYTF.

This clonotype showed up just a few times. This chain joins TRBV29-1 and TRBJ1-1; D gene ambiguous. This CDR3 spans 12 amino acids. V was pared by 5 bases and J by 0 bases, with 7 bases between. CDR1 is SQVTM, CDR2 ANQGSEA, per germline. The CDR3 spells CSVRRLNTEAFF. In nucleotides, the CDR3 is TGCAGCGTTAGGAGACTGAACACTGAAGCTTTCTTT.

The rearrangement links TRBV11-3 to TRBJ2-1; D may correspond to TRBD1 or TRBD2 (5 bases each). CDR3 length equals 15 residues. Germline CDR1 SGHNT, CDR2 YENEEA. Trimming stripped 1 base from V and 7 bases from J, with 14 bases between. The CDR3: CASSLGSRGGNEQFF. The CDR3 DNA reads TGTGCCAGCAGCTTAGGGTCCCGGGGCGGTAATGAGCAGTTCTTC.

This clonotype has more than one count but fewer than ten. In DNA form, the CDR3 reads TGTGCCAGCAGTGAACTCGACCCCACCTACAATGAGCAGTTCTTC. It yields the protein CASSELDPTYNEQFF. The chain uses TRBV2 and TRBJ2-1; D is unresolved. V lost 2 bases and J 2 bases, leaving 10 bases between the germline ends. The CDR3 runs to 15 residues. Germline V lookup: CDR1 SNHLY, CDR2 FYNNEI.

This clonotype was seen a few times. The V call is TRBV5-1, the J call TRBJ1-1, with 7 bases lining up with TRBD1. Germline V gives CDR1 SGHRS, CDR2 YFSETQ. V gave up 2 bases and J gave up 1 base; unmatched junction bases: 8. The CDR3 extends over 16 amino acids. CDR3 sequence: CASSLNAGTENTEAFF. The DNA of the CDR3 is TGCGCCAGCAGCTTAAACGCCGGGACAGAGAACACTGAAGCTTTCTTT.

The chain uses TRBV29-1 and TRBJ2-3, with TRBD2 as a possible D gene (7 bases). V was shortened by 4 bases and J by 1 base, with 12 bases between the two germline ends. The CDR3 runs 14 residues. Per the germline V gene, CDR1 is SQVTM and CDR2 is ANQGSEA. CDR3 sequence (DNA): TGCAGCGTTGGTGGGGGGGCCGGCACAGATACGCAGTATTTT. It is translated as CSVGGGAGTDTQYF.

The chain joins TRBV7-8 to TRBJ2-5; 7 nucleotides agree with TRBD1. The CDR3 totals 17 residues. Trimming took 8 bases from V and 7 from J; bases not matched to a gene: 22. Per germline, CDR1 SGHVS and CDR2 FQNEAQ. The CDR3 nucleotides read TGTGCCAGCCAATCAGACAGGGCCAGGATGGGTGGACGGACCCAGTACTTC. It is translated as CASQSDRARMGGRTQYF. Full variable domain (rest looked up from reference TRBV7-8 and TRBJ2-5): GAGVSQSPRYKVAKRGQDVALRCDPISGHVSLFWYQQALGQGPEFLTYFQNEAQLDKSGLPSDRFFAERPEGSVSTLKIQRTQQEDSAVYLCASQSDRARMGGRTQYFGPGTRLLVL.

This clonotype was recorded a few times. The chain joins TRBV4-3 to TRBJ2-3; 9 bases agree with TRBD1. V was clipped by 4 bases and J by 0 bases; unmatched bases: 5. CDR1 is LGHNA and CDR2 is YSLEER in the germline V gene. CDR3 length: 16 residues. As DNA, the CDR3 is TGCGCCAGCAGCCCCGGGACAGGGACTAGCACAGATACGCAGTATTTT. Translating it yields CASSPGTGTSTDTQYF.

V gene TRBV6-5 combines with J gene TRBJ2-7, with D tentatively TRBD1 (6 bases). Germline V gene sequence: CDR1 MNHEY, CDR2 SVGAGI. Trimming removed 5 bases from V and 2 bases from J, with 13 bases in between. The CDR3 runs 14 residues. CDR3 amino acids: CASSNGQSPYEQYV. The CDR3 bases are TGTGCCAGCAGTAACGGACAGAGCCCCTACGAGCAGTACGTC.

Ten or more counts support this clonotype. The J gene is TRBJ1-2, the V gene TRBV3-1; tentative D call: TRBD1 (5 bases). The CDR3 loop spans 15 amino acids. CDR1 is LGHDT, CDR2 YNNKEL, per germline (reference sequence). Trimming stripped 4 bases from V and 4 bases from J, with 16 bases between. CDR3: CASSLGDGYFYGYTF. The CDR3 DNA reads TGTGCCAGCAGCCTTGGGGACGGCTACTTCTATGGCTACACCTTC.

The chain is built from TRBV15 and TRBJ1-1; D is possibly TRBD1 (6 bases). CDR3 size: 10 residues. CDR1 is LNHNV and CDR2 is YYDKDF in the germline V gene (reference sequence). Trimming left V 10 bases short and J 10 bases short, with 13 bases between. CDR3 nucleotides: TGTGCCAGCAGGGGAACCTCAGCTTTCTTT. It specifies CASRGTSAFF.

CDR3 nucleotide sequence: TGTGCCAGCAACCTGGACAGGGGTGACATTCAGTACTTC. Translation: CASNLDRGDIQYF. This chain connects TRBV2 to TRBJ2-4; 9 nucleotides match TRBD1. In germline, CDR1 is SNHLY, CDR2 FYNNEI. After removal of 7 bases from V and 8 bases from J, the junction contained 6 bases not matched to a gene. This CDR3 region has 13 residues.

This clonotype was counted many times. V is TRBV18 and J is TRBJ1-4; a possible D gene is TRBD1 (5 bases). The length of the CDR3 is 14 residues. V shed 6 bases and J shed 3 bases, with 11 bases lying between them. Germline V CDR1 and CDR2: KGHSH, LQKENI. The CDR3: CASSLRQPNEKLFF. The DNA of the CDR3 is TGTGCCAGCTCTCTGCGACAGCCTAATGAAAAACTGTTTTTT.

This clonotype was found a few times. The genes are TRBV7-3 and TRBJ2-3; D is unclear. The CDR3 is 15 amino acids. Germline CDR1 is SGHTA and CDR2 is FQGTGA. The V and J ends lost 5 bases and 0 bases respectively, with 12 bases between them. The CDR3 region has the DNA TGTGCCAGCAGCCCATACGGTGGAAGCACAGATACGCAGTATTTT. Protein: CASSPYGGSTDTQYF.

The chain employs TRBV7-8 and TRBJ2-2; TRBD2 matches 9 bases. J was trimmed by 5 bases and V by 1 base; bases with no gene match: 5. The CDR3 consists of 16 residues. The germline V gene encodes CDR1 SGHVS and CDR2 FQNEAQ. In DNA, the CDR3 is TGTGCCAGCAGCTTAGTTCTAGCGGGGAGGACCGGGGAGCTGTTTTTT. Translating gives CASSLVLAGRTGELFF.

This clonotype was counted between two and nine times. The chain is built from TRBV14 and TRBJ2-2, with D perhaps matching TRBD2 (6 bases). V lost 1 base and J 3 bases, leaving 15 bases between the germline ends. In germline, CDR1 is SGHDN, CDR2 FVKESK. This CDR3 has 17 residues. The CDR3 loop is CASSQGPLSGDTGELFF. The CDR3 nucleotides read TGTGCCAGCAGCCAAGGGCCCTTATCGGGGGACACCGGGGAGCTGTTTTTT. The full variable domain, with the rest looked up from reference TRBV14 and TRBJ2-2, is EAGVTQFPSHSVIEKGQTVTLRCDPISGHDNLYWYRRVMGKEIKFLLHFVKESKQDESGMPNNRFLAERTGGTYSTLKVQPAELEDSGVYFCASSQGPLSGDTGELFFGEGSRLTVL.